This TCR beta chain was identified during a study of shared clonotypes between healthy human individuals. Deep was the level at which the assay was run. In the authors' workflow: From ImmunoSEQ came sequences covering only the junction and carrying no quality scores, so filtering differed. The assay was immunoSEQ multiplex PCR, and TCRdb's table has in-frame clones only and misses some. D and trimming were read from the DNA, whereas the V and J calls and clone size are those reported in that table. Of about 2 million clones in the sample, about 95% were seen once. CDR3 size: 13 residues. Germline V gives CDR1 PRHDT, CDR2 FYEKMQ (reference sequence). The V end lost 5 bases, the J end lost 4 bases, and 11 bases lay between the germline ends. With respect to this clone: Its antigen is currently unknown.

Findings and limits, study-wide: Sequencing depth was a factor that was expected to affect clonotype sharing among donors. Estimated richness values were generally larger in naive subsets than in memory subsets.

The gene calls are TRBV13 and TRBJ2-5; D unclear. The clonotype comes from a man in his late teens or twenties in good health. Material: naive CD4+ T cells sorted from blood. Subset of the sample: CD45RA+ positively selected. This CDR3 is CASSPPALETQYF. The CDR3 region has the DNA TGTGCCAGCAGCCCCCCGGCGTTAGAGACCCAGTACTTC. Full variable domain (outside the CDR3, taken from reference TRBV13 and TRBJ2-5): AAGVIQSPRHLIKEKRETATLKCYPIPRHDTVYWYQQGPGQDPQFLISFYEKMQSDKGSIPDRFSAQQFSDYHSELNMSSLELGDSALYFCASSPPALETQYFGPGTRLLVL.